This section outlines one T cell receptor (beta chain) sequence together with its context. The length of the CDR3 is 15 residues. CDR1 is SGHVS and CDR2 is FNYEAQ in the germline V gene. V lost 0 bases to trimming and J lost 7 bases; unmatched junction nucleotides: 5. Clones were sequenced by immunoSEQ multiplex PCR, and TCRdb holds only the in-frame ones, with some missing. The sample contains 78,000 or so clones, around 90% of which appear only once. This entry is derived from a study of OX40 agonist ivuxolimab in advanced cancers. The chain couples TRBV7-6 to TRBJ2-3; 9 nucleotides match TRBD2. The sequencing used CD4+ or CD8+ T cells sorted from blood, collected in a trial of the OX40 agonist ivuxolimab. This clonotype was sampled from an adult with an advanced solid tumor such as melanoma, head and neck, liver or kidney cancer. The CDR3 loop is CASSLAAGGLNTQYF. CDR3 bases: TGTGCCAGCAGCTTAGCGGCGGGGGGGCTGAATACGCAGTATTTT.